Below, 27 T cell receptor beta chains from the same sample are listed, as sequenced in a study of sequential checkpoint blockade in melanoma (dated by TCRdb to the late 2010s). This specimen's treatment or condition label, per the study, means: randomized to nivolumab then ipilimumab (arm A) or the reverse (arm B). Library method: the immunoSEQ multiplex PCR assay. TCRdb re-hosts the immuneACCESS table, in-frame sequences only. Its copies lack some clones; in the studies checked, an unresolved V gene accounts for under half of them, and the cause for the rest is not known. The sample table lists approximately 890 clones, less than 30% of them with a count of one. 15% of the sample rests with the top ten. The sequenced sample was tumor tissue (inferred from file names), obtained from a patient given nivolumab and ipilimumab in sequence. The origin of the receptors is a human donor with melanoma.

The chain uses TRBV18 and TRBJ1-1, with a possible D match to TRBD1 (5 bases). The CDR3 is 14 amino acids. V lost 8 bases to trimming and J lost 2 bases, with 15 bases between them. CDR1 KGHSH and CDR2 LQKENI come from the germline V gene. CDR3 DNA: TGTGCCAGCGCGAAAACCCAGGGAAACACTGAAGCTTTCTTT. Encoded protein: CASAKTQGNTEAFF. Supplemented by reference TRBV18 and TRBJ1-1, the full variable domain reads NAGVMQNPRHLVRRRGQEARLRCSPMKGHSHVYWYRQLPEEGLKFMVYLQKENIIDESGMPKERFSAEFPKEGPSILRIQQVVRGDSAAYFCASAKTQGNTEAFFGQGTRLTVV.

The chain uses TRBV6-8 and TRBJ2-3; D is unclear. The CDR3 is 12 residues long. V lost 5 bases and J lost 6, with 9 bases in between. CDR1 and CDR2 from the germline V gene are MNHGY and SAAAGT. The DNA of the CDR3 is TGTGCCAGCAGTGCGTTGGGCGATACGCAGTATTTT. This translates into CASSALGDTQYF.

This clone showed up just a few times. This rearrangement joins TRBV9 to TRBJ1-5; D is ambiguous. V lost 5 bases, J lost 5 bases, and 14 bases lay in between. CDR1 is SGDLS and CDR2 is YYNGEE in the germline V gene. The CDR3 totals 14 residues. Here the CDR3 reads CASSDTGKHQPQHF. The CDR3 bases are TGTGCCAGCAGTGATACCGGAAAACATCAGCCCCAGCATTTT.

CDR3 region: CASSPVDGGAFEQYF. DNA of the CDR3: TGCGCCAGCAGCCCCGTGGACGGGGGGGCCTTCGAGCAGTACTTC. The rearrangement links TRBV4-1 to TRBJ2-7; 8 bases are a match to TRBD2. Germline CDR1 MGHRA, CDR2 YSYEKL. The CDR3 loop spans 15 amino acids. The trim removed 4 bases at V and 6 bases at J, leaving 11 bases unmatched.

The V and J genes are TRBV14 and TRBJ2-7, with 7 nucleotides matching TRBD2. V was pared by 4 bases and J by 10 bases, with 10 bases of the junction left unmatched. The CDR3 runs 13 residues. Germline CDR1 SGHDN, CDR2 FVKESK. For the CDR3, the DNA is TGTGCCAGCAGCCCCCGCCGCGCGGGGGACCAGTACTTC. This encodes CASSPRRAGDQYF.

A few counts support this clone. The chain combines TRBV6-8 with TRBJ2-2; D unresolved. CDR1 and CDR2 (germline): MNHGY, SAAAGT. The CDR3 consists of 12 residues. V shed 8 bases and J shed 4 bases, with 8 bases lying between them. CDR3 bases: TGTGCCAGCCACCAACTCACCGGGGAGCTGTTTTTT. Protein sequence: CASHQLTGELFF.

V usage is TRBV6-8 and J usage is TRBJ1-2; 10 nucleotides align to TRBD1. The V gene's germline CDR1 is MNHGY and CDR2 SAAAGT. The CDR3 runs to 18 residues. The junction had 16 bases not matched to a gene; V was cut back by 5 bases and J by 4 bases. CDR3 sequence: CASSDGVPGQGMGYGYTF. The CDR3 DNA reads TGTGCCAGCAGTGACGGAGTCCCGGGACAGGGGATGGGCTATGGCTACACCTTC.

This chain connects TRBV15 to TRBJ2-3; 9 nucleotides match TRBD2. The germline V gene encodes CDR1 LNHNV and CDR2 YYDKDF (reference sequence). Unmatched junction bases numbered 4, after V lost 1 base and J lost 2 bases. The CDR3 runs to 16 residues. The CDR3, as DNA: TGTGCCACCAGCAGAGGTGCGGGGGGGGACACAGATACGCAGTATTTT. Translation gives CATSRGAGGDTDTQYF.

By its share, this clone is large. The genes are TRBV6-8 and TRBJ1-4, with D maybe TRBD1 (6 bases). The CDR3 consists of 15 residues. V shed 5 bases and J shed 4 bases, with 14 bases lying between them. Germline values: CDR1 MNHGY, CDR2 SAAAGT. The CDR3 spells CASSLQGNVNEKLFF. CDR3 DNA sequence: TGTGCCAGCAGTCTACAGGGTAACGTTAATGAAAAACTGTTTTTT.

This clone has only a few counts. This chain joins TRBV7-5 and TRBJ2-7; the tabulated D call, TRBD1, remains unverified against the DNA. TRBV7-5 is termed a pseudogene. The CDR3 has 15 amino acids. The CDR3 loop reads CASSLDRGPPYEQYF. In nucleotides, the CDR3 is TGTGCCAGCAGCTTAGACAGGGGGCCCCCCTACGAGCAGTACTTC.

This clone was counted only a few times. This sequence joins TRBV4-1 and TRBJ1-1; D remains ambiguous. Trimming stripped 0 bases from V and 5 bases from J, with 16 bases between. The length of the CDR3 is 16 residues. Germline CDR1 and CDR2: MGHRA and YSYEKL. CDR3 nucleotides: TGCGCCAGCAGCCAAGATGGCTGGGTTTATGGTACTGAAGCTTTCTTT. Protein: CASSQDGWVYGTEAFF.

A remark on this clone: One end of the junction fails to match germline, which may point to a read error. This chain uses TRBV7-8 with TRBJ1-1; D is ambiguous. Germline CDR1 and CDR2: SGHVS and FQNEAQ. There are 13 residues in the CDR3. The CDR3 coding sequence is TGTGCCAGCAACTCACTCAGGAACTCTGAAGCTTTCTTT. This codes for CASNSLRNSEAFF.

In its sample, this clone is medium-sized. This chain connects TRBV1 to TRBJ1-1; no check of the table's D call, TRBD1, against the DNA was made. TRBV1 is flagged as a pseudogene. The CDR3 is made up of 14 amino acids. Here the CDR3 DNA reads TGCGCCAGCAGCCACCCGACAGGTTACACTGAAGCTTTCTTT. Its translation: CASSHPTGYTEAFF.

This clone has only a few counts. This chain uses TRBV6-8 with TRBJ2-3; TRBD2 matches at 15 bases. Per germline, CDR1 MNHGY and CDR2 SAAAGT. The CDR3 sequence is 19 residues long. With V trimmed by 6 bases and J by 1 base, 11 bases remained unmatched. The CDR3 DNA reads TGTGCCAGCAGCGCCATGGGACTAGCGGGGGGTCCCCGCACAGATACGCAGTATTTT. It encodes CASSAMGLAGGPRTDTQYF.

V gene TRBV18 combines with J gene TRBJ1-1; D possibly corresponds to TRBD1 (6 bases). This CDR3 is 13 amino acids long. V was pared by 2 bases and J by 8 bases, with 12 bases between. Germline CDR1 KGHSH, CDR2 LQKENI. This CDR3 reads CASSPRGAGEAFF. The CDR3, as DNA: TGTGCCAGCTCACCAAGGGGGGCTGGGGAAGCTTTCTTT.

The chain has TRBV4-1 and TRBJ2-5, with 8 bases aligning to TRBD2. Germline assignment: CDR1 MGHRA and CDR2 YSYEKL. The CDR3 contains 15 residues. Germline trimming cut 0 bases from V and 2 bases from J; bases unmatched to any gene: 2. CDR3 in DNA: TGCGCCAGCAGCCAAGATCGGGGGGGACAAGAGACCCAGTACTTC. Translated, it gives CASSQDRGGQETQYF.

This clone has only a few counts. CDR3 region: CATHRSETYEQYF. DNA for the CDR3: TGTGCCACCCATAGGTCCGAGACCTACGAGCAGTACTTC. The chain uses TRBV2 and TRBJ2-7; D unresolved. Germline CDR1 is SNHLY and CDR2 is FYNNEI. The CDR3 loop spans 13 amino acids. The V gene lost 10 bases and the J gene lost 2 bases, with 15 bases spanning the gap.

This clone was picked up a small number of times. The chain is built from TRBV19 and TRBJ2-1; TRBD2 aligns across 8 bases. The germline CDR1 and CDR2 sequences are LNHDA and SQIVND (reference sequence). This CDR3 spans 11 amino acids. Trimming at V came to 4 bases and at J to 13 bases, leaving 3 bases not matched to a gene. The CDR3, as DNA: TGTGCCAGTAGTACCGGGACTAGTCAGTTCTTC. This codes for CASSTGTSQFF.

By share, this clone ranks as large. This sequence joins TRBV11-3 and TRBJ2-7; 8 positions agree with TRBD2. Per the germline V gene, CDR1 is SGHNT and CDR2 is YENEEA. V dropped 5 bases and J dropped 4; count of bases not matched to a gene: 7. The CDR3 spans 14 residues. CDR3 coding DNA: TGTGCCAGCAGCACCTTGGGCGGGGGGTACGAGCAGTACTTC. Encoded protein: CASSTLGGGYEQYF.

The chain recombines TRBV6-1 with TRBJ2-5; no clear D. V was trimmed by 1 base and J by 1 base, leaving 10 bases between them. Germline CDR1 MNHNS, CDR2 SASEGT. This CDR3 spans 15 amino acids. The CDR3 DNA sequence: TGTGCCAGCAGTGAAGTATTGGGTTTCCAAGAGACCCAGTACTTC. It codes for CASSEVLGFQETQYF.

This clone was observed a handful of times. This chain connects TRBV23-1 to TRBJ2-7; no clear D. TRBV23-1 is flagged as an ORF with uncertain function. The V gene lost 6 bases and the J gene lost 2 bases, with 11 bases spanning the gap. The CDR3 runs to 13 residues. CDR3 DNA sequence: TGCGCCAGCAGCTTGACAAATACCTACGAGCAGTACTTC. Translating gives CASSLTNTYEQYF.

This clone has a handful of counts. The chain joins TRBV11-3 to TRBJ2-5, with 7 bases that match TRBD1. The CDR3 extends over 17 amino acids. Germline values: CDR1 SGHNT, CDR2 YENEEA. Trimming at V came to 6 bases and at J to 5 bases, leaving 18 bases not matched to a gene. The CDR3 spells CASSTWVGQGDSETQYF. CDR3 in DNA: TGTGCCAGCAGTACTTGGGTGGGGCAGGGGGATTCGGAGACCCAGTACTTC.

This clone was counted only a few times. The V and J genes are TRBV6-8 and TRBJ1-2; 7 positions agree with TRBD1. The CDR3 is 14 amino acids. The V gene end was trimmed by 9 bases and the J gene end by 2 bases; junction bases not matched to a gene: 9. Germline lookup yields CDR1 MNHGY and CDR2 SAAAGT. The CDR3 loop reads CASRPTGNNYGYTF. The CDR3 nucleotides are TGTGCCAGTAGACCGACAGGGAACAACTATGGCTACACCTTC.

CDR3 bases: TGTGCCAGCAGCGCTGGACAGGGGAAGAACACCCAGTACTTC. It specifies CASSAGQGKNTQYF. This rearrangement joins TRBV6-8 to TRBJ2-5; 9 bases are shared with TRBD1. With 6 bases clipped from V and 8 bases from J, the junction kept 10 bases outside the gene matches. Germline V gene sequence: CDR1 MNHGY, CDR2 SAAAGT. CDR3 size: 14 residues.

This clone turned up a few times. This chain links TRBV11-3 with TRBJ2-7, with a tentative D call TRBD2 (7 bases). CDR1 is SGHNT and CDR2 is YENEEA in the germline V gene. The CDR3 covers 15 residues. V was shortened by 2 bases and J by 3 bases, with 14 bases between the two germline ends. CDR3 region: CASSLWGGRNYEQYF. In DNA form, the CDR3 reads TGTGCCAGCAGCTTATGGGGGGGCAGAAACTACGAGCAGTACTTC.

The rearrangement uses TRBV18 and TRBJ2-5; 9 bases align to TRBD2. The ends lost 3 bases at V and 5 bases at J; junction bases unmatched: 7. This CDR3 contains 15 residues. In germline, CDR1 is KGHSH, CDR2 LQKENI. CDR3 residues: CASSPIGLAGETQYF. The DNA for the CDR3 is TGTGCCAGCTCACCGATAGGGCTAGCGGGGGAGACCCAGTACTTC.

This sequence joins TRBV6-4 and TRBJ2-7; D is ambiguous. The CDR3 extends over 11 amino acids. V lost 5 bases and J lost 5, with 7 bases in between. Per germline, CDR1 MRHNA and CDR2 SNTAGT. CDR3 in amino acids: CASSYIHEQYF. DNA of the CDR3: TGTGCCAGCAGTTATATCCACGAGCAGTACTTC.